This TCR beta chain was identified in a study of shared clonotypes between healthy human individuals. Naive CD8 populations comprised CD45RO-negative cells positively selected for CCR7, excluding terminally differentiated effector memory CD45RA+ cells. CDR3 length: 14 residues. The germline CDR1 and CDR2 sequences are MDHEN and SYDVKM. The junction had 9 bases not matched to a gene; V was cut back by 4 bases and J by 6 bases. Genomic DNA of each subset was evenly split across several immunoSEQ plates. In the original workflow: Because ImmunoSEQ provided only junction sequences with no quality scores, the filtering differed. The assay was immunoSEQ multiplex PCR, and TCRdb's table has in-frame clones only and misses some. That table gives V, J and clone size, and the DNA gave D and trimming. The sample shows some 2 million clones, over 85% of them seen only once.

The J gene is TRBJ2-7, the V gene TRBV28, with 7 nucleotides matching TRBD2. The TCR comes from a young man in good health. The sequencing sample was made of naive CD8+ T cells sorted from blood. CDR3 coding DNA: TGTGCCAGCAGTTCGGGCGGGGGTCGGGGCGAGCAGTACTTC. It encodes CASSSGGGRGEQYF. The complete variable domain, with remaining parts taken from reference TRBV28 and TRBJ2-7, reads DVKVTQSSRYLVKRTGEKVFLECVQDMDHENMFWYRQDPGLGLRLIYFSYDVKMKEKGDIPEGYSVSREKKERFSLILESASTNQTSMYLCASSSGGGRGEQYFGPGTRLTVT.